These 10 T cell receptor beta chains share one sample of origin, sequenced in a study of identical twins. TCRdb analysed the 5' RACE reads with MiXCR anew, one entry per CDR3 protein. The profile shows a few hundred thousand distinct CDR3 sequences, about 10% of them singletons. The sequencing sample was made of naive T cells sorted from blood. The origin of the receptors is a woman aged 45-65 years in good health.

CDR3 nucleotide sequence: TGTGCCAGCAGTTTCAGAGGACCCGGGATTACCTGGGGCGAGCAGTACTTC. Protein product: CASSFRGPGITWGEQYF. The V and J genes are TRBV12-3 or TRBV12-4 and TRBJ2-7; D perhaps matches TRBD2 (5 bases). With 3 bases removed from V and 6 bases from J, the gap between germline ends came to 24 bases. This CDR3 region has 17 residues.

The sample holds a few counts of this clonotype. V and J are TRBV20-1 and TRBJ1-2; 7 nucleotides agree with TRBD1. In germline, CDR1 is DFQATT, CDR2 SNEGSKA (reference sequence). This CDR3 has 14 amino acids. V shed 3 bases and J 4 bases; nucleotides not matched to a gene: 8. The CDR3 sequence: CSARNAGGVYGYTF. DNA of the CDR3: TGCAGTGCTAGGAACGCAGGGGGTGTCTATGGCTACACCTTC.

V and J are TRBV19 and TRBJ2-5; 7 bases align to TRBD1. This CDR3 region has 15 residues. CDR1 and CDR2 (germline): LNHDA, SQIVND (reference sequence). The junction had 4 bases not matched to a gene; V was cut back by 2 bases and J by 1 base. DNA of the CDR3: TGTGCCAGTAGTATAACATGGGACAGCCAAGAGACCCAGTACTTC. Protein product: CASSITWDSQETQYF.

V and J are TRBV4-1 and TRBJ1-5; D is ambiguous. Germline CDR1 and CDR2: MGHRA and YSYEKL. CDR3 length equals 14 residues. Trimming removed 2 bases at V and 11 bases at J, with 16 bases between. The CDR3 nucleotides are TGCGCCAGCAGCCAACGGGCAGATGTTGGTTCCCAGCATTTT. It yields the protein CASSQRADVGSQHF.

A few counts support this clonotype. This chain joins TRBV15 and TRBJ1-6, with a weak D call TRBD1 (6 bases). This CDR3 region has 15 residues. Looked up from germline, CDR1 is LNHNV and CDR2 is YYDKDF (reference sequence). Trimming stripped 6 bases from V and 5 bases from J, with 14 bases between. CDR3 region: CATRERTENNSPLHF. The CDR3 nucleotides read TGTGCCACCAGAGAGAGGACAGAAAATAATTCACCCCTCCACTTT.

The V gene is TRBV7-6, the J gene TRBJ2-3; D not certain. The CDR3 has 13 amino acids. CDR1 is SGHVS, CDR2 FNYEAQ, per germline. V lost 6 bases and J lost 5, with 12 bases in between. The CDR3 DNA follows: TGTGCCAGCAGTTCAAGACCCGGAGATACGCAGTATTTT. It translates to CASSSRPGDTQYF. The full variable domain, in which reference TRBV7-6 and TRBJ2-3 provide the parts outside the CDR3, is GAGVSQSPRYKVTKRGQDVALRCDPISGHVSLYWYRQALGQGPEFLTYFNYEAQQDKSGLPNDRFSAERPEGSISTLTIQRTEQRDSAMYRCASSSRPGDTQYFGPGTRLTVL.

This clonotype has more than one count but fewer than ten. The rearrangement joins TRBV5-1 to TRBJ2-1; a possible D gene is TRBD1 (7 bases). Per germline, CDR1 SGHRS and CDR2 YFSETQ. The CDR3 loop spans 14 amino acids. The ends were cut back, 0 bases at V and 12 bases at J, with 16 bases in the middle. In DNA, the CDR3 is TGCGCCAGCAGCTTGGAGGCAGGGGGGTTTGGGCAGTTCTTC. Amino acids: CASSLEAGGFGQFF.

This clonotype was seen a few times. CDR3 sequence reads: CASSLSWGAGEKLFF. DNA for the CDR3: TGTGCCAGCAGTTTATCCTGGGGCGCGGGTGAAAAACTGTTTTTT. The chain recombines TRBV27 with TRBJ1-4; D is perhaps TRBD1 (5 bases). V lost 0 bases and J 7 bases, leaving 12 bases between the germline ends. CDR1 is MNHEY, CDR2 SMNVEV, per germline (reference sequence). The CDR3 has 15 amino acids.

The chain recombines TRBV12-3 or TRBV12-4 with TRBJ2-5, with TRBD1 identical over 7 bases. V dropped 8 bases and J dropped 1; count of bases not matched to a gene: 7. The CDR3 consists of 14 residues. The CDR3 protein is CASRHGQAQETQYF. As DNA, the CDR3 is TGTGCCAGCCGACATGGACAGGCCCAAGAGACCCAGTACTTC.

There are a few counts of this clonotype. This chain connects TRBV7-8 to TRBJ2-1; D is uncertain. From germline, CDR1 is SGHVS and CDR2 FQNEAQ. The CDR3 spans 16 residues. V was shortened by 4 bases and J by 5 bases, with 18 bases between the two germline ends. The chain's CDR3 is CASSSRADSRDNEQFF. The DNA of the CDR3 is TGTGCCAGCAGCTCAAGGGCAGACTCTCGGGACAATGAGCAGTTCTTC.